One sample yielded the 27 T cell receptor beta chains listed below, sequenced in a study of blood T cells in healthy people across ages. A second PCR of about 6 to 12 cycles used a sample-barcoded 5' primer and a J-beta primer mix. A single record per CDR3 protein comes from TCRdb applying MiXCR to the 5' RACE reads. The data contain 850,000 to 1,100,000 distinct CDR3 sequences, 30% to 40% of them singletons. Source material: blood. The receptors stem from a man younger than 35 in good health.

The CDR3 sequence: CSARDGAGVETQYF. The DNA of the CDR3 is TGCAGTGCTAGAGATGGAGCGGGGGTAGAGACCCAGTACTTC. The genes are TRBV20-1 and TRBJ2-5, with 8 bases matching TRBD2. The V segment lost 0 bases and the J segment 4 bases; nucleotides outside the gene matches: 4. Per germline, CDR1 DFQATT and CDR2 SNEGSKA (reference sequence). The CDR3 spans 14 residues.

The count of this clonotype is one. The chain is built from TRBV4-1 and TRBJ1-5; D unresolved. Germline V gene data show CDR1 as MGHRA and CDR2 as YSYEKL. V gave up 4 bases and J gave up 4 bases, with 20 bases separating them. The CDR3 loop spans 17 amino acids. In DNA form, the CDR3 reads TGCGCCAGCAGCCCCCCTGATGGGCAATTTTCAAATCAGCCCCAGCATTTT. Its protein product is CASSPPDGQFSNQPQHF.

There are a few counts of this clonotype. The junction departs from the called germline gene at one end, perhaps through a read error. Here the CDR3 reads CSAGRQGVYGQYF. As DNA, the CDR3 is TGCAGTGCTGGGAGACAGGGGGTCTACGGGCAGTACTTC. The chain combines TRBV20-1 with TRBJ2-7; 9 nucleotides match TRBD1. The CDR3 has 13 amino acids. Germline values: CDR1 DFQATT, CDR2 SNEGSKA (reference sequence).

The gene calls are TRBV6-2 or TRBV6-3 and TRBJ2-3, with unresolved D. This CDR3 spans 16 amino acids. Between the trimmed V and J ends, which lost 5 bases and 2 bases, there was a span of 17 bases. CDR1 MNHEY and CDR2 SVGEGT come from the germline V gene. The CDR3 region is CASSTGWLPDTDTQYF. Written as DNA, the CDR3 is TGTGCCAGCAGTACTGGGTGGCTCCCTGACACAGATACGCAGTATTTT.

This clonotype has ten or more counts. CDR3 residues: CASSLAIPTGSYGYTF. Here the CDR3 DNA reads TGTGCCAGCAGTTTAGCGATCCCAACAGGGAGTTATGGCTACACCTTC. The rearrangement links TRBV12-3 or TRBV12-4 to TRBJ1-2, with TRBD1 as a possible D gene (6 bases). Trimming took 0 bases from V and 5 from J, leaving 16 bases between them. The CDR3 runs to 16 residues.

Only a few counts were recorded for this clonotype. This chain links TRBV6-5 with TRBJ2-7, with D perhaps TRBD2 (5 bases). Germline V gives CDR1 MNHEY, CDR2 SVGAGI. The CDR3 covers 14 residues. The V gene lost 5 bases and the J gene lost 7 bases, with 18 bases spanning the gap. This CDR3 reads CASSRNSGYNEQYF. The CDR3 coding sequence is TGTGCCAGCAGTCGAAACTCGGGATACAATGAGCAGTACTTC.

This clonotype was seen only a few times. The CDR3 reads CASSRGKGYEQYF. CDR3 nucleotide sequence: TGTGCCAGCAGCCGTGGTAAGGGCTATGAGCAGTACTTC. The chain uses TRBV3-1 and TRBJ2-5; D gene ambiguous. The CDR3 covers 13 residues. CDR1 and CDR2 (germline): LGHDT, YNNKEL (reference sequence). V lost 4 bases and J lost 11, with 17 bases in between.

This clonotype was counted a few times. The chain joins TRBV20-1 to TRBJ2-7; 9 bases match TRBD1. Germline values: CDR1 DFQATT, CDR2 SNEGSKA (reference sequence). V shed 3 bases, J shed 3 bases, and the junction held 9 bases outside the gene matches. The CDR3 has 15 residues. The CDR3 protein is CSARARQGGFYEQYF. CDR3 DNA sequence: TGCAGTGCTAGGGCTAGACAGGGGGGTTTCTACGAGCAGTACTTC.

This clonotype was counted ten times or more. The genes are TRBV12-3 or TRBV12-4 and TRBJ1-1; 7 bases are shared with TRBD1. After removal of 3 bases from V and 10 bases from J, the junction contained 8 bases not matched to a gene. The CDR3 has 13 amino acids. For the CDR3, the DNA is TGTGCCAGCAGTTTCCAGGGGGGTGGGGGAGCTTTCTTT. Protein product: CASSFQGGGGAFF.

The chain couples TRBV5-6 to TRBJ2-1; no clear D. The CDR3 is made up of 15 amino acids. V gave up 0 bases and J gave up 2 bases, with 9 bases separating them. Germline lookup yields CDR1 SGHDT and CDR2 YYEEEE. CDR3 loop: CASSLGVHPYNEQFF. The CDR3 nucleotides are TGTGCCAGCAGCTTGGGGGTACATCCCTACAATGAGCAGTTCTTC.

The V and J genes are TRBV19 and TRBJ2-3, with D possibly being TRBD1 or TRBD2 (5 bases each). The length of the CDR3 is 15 residues. V lost 5 bases and J lost 7, with 19 bases in between. Germline CDR1 LNHDA, CDR2 SQIVND (reference sequence). The CDR3, as DNA: TGTGCCAGTAGTCCTCGGGACGGCGAGGTATATACGCAGTATTTT. Translating it yields CASSPRDGEVYTQYF.

CDR3 bases: TGCGCCAGCCTGTGGGCAGATACGCAGTATTTT. Protein sequence: CASLWADTQYF. This chain connects TRBV5-1 to TRBJ2-3; D unresolved. Trimming stripped 7 bases from V and 4 bases from J, with 7 bases between. The CDR3 totals 11 residues. Germline CDR1 is SGHRS and CDR2 is YFSETQ.

The genes are TRBV12-3 or TRBV12-4 and TRBJ2-2; D not certain. Trimming stripped 3 bases from V and 1 base from J, with 12 bases between. The CDR3 covers 16 residues. This CDR3 is CASSFSWQQNTGELFF. The CDR3 DNA follows: TGTGCCAGCAGTTTTAGTTGGCAGCAGAACACCGGGGAGCTGTTTTTT.

The rearrangement links TRBV28 to TRBJ1-6; D gene uncertain. The CDR3 is made up of 14 amino acids. Germline CDR1 MDHEN, CDR2 SYDVKM. Trimming removed 5 bases from V and 4 bases from J, with 9 bases in between. In DNA, the CDR3 is TGTGCCAGCAGTGGCGGCCCGTATAATTCACCCCTCCACTTT. Translating it yields CASSGGPYNSPLHF. The full variable domain, completed using reference TRBV28 and TRBJ1-6, is DVKVTQSSRYLVKRTGEKVFLECVQDMDHENMFWYRQDPGLGLRLIYFSYDVKMKEKGDIPEGYSVSREKKERFSLILESASTNQTSMYLCASSGGPYNSPLHFGNGTRLTVT.

This chain connects TRBV18 to TRBJ1-2; D may be TRBD1 (5 bases). Trimming pared 4 bases from V and 7 bases from J, leaving 19 bases between. CDR1 KGHSH and CDR2 LQKENI come from the germline V gene. There are 15 residues in the CDR3. The CDR3 region has the DNA TGTGCCAGCTCACAGAGAAGGGACGAAGTGAGTGGCTACACCTTC. Amino acids: CASSQRRDEVSGYTF.

This sequence joins TRBV12-3 or TRBV12-4 and TRBJ2-7; a weak D match, TRBD2 (6 bases). The CDR3 extends over 14 amino acids. Deletions cut 4 bases from V and 0 bases from J, with 10 bases between. CDR3 coding DNA: TGTGCCAGCAGTTGGTACGGGAGCTCCTACGAGCAGTACTTC. This codes for CASSWYGSSYEQYF.

This rearrangement joins TRBV10-3 to TRBJ2-7; D gene unclear. The last part of the DNA fits TRBJ2-5 better; the J call may be wrong. CDR1 and CDR2 (germline): ENHRY, SYGVKD. This CDR3 spans 15 amino acids. Here the CDR3 reads CAISESPAGSRTQYF. The CDR3 bases are TGTGCCATCAGTGAGTCTCCGGCAGGCTCAAGGACCCAGTACTTC.

The chain couples TRBV6-6 to TRBJ2-4; 9 bases match TRBD2. There are 16 residues in the CDR3. Trimming took 3 bases from V and 7 from J; bases not matched to a gene: 10. CDR1 is MNHNY, CDR2 SVGAGI, per germline (reference sequence). CDR3 sequence: CASSYGGGAGANIQYF. In DNA form, the CDR3 reads TGTGCCAGCAGTTATGGCGGGGGGGCCGGGGCGAACATTCAGTACTTC.

The chain joins TRBV12-3 or TRBV12-4 to TRBJ2-1; 10 bases map to TRBD2. The CDR3 runs 15 residues. After removal of 3 bases from V and 2 bases from J, the junction contained 1 base not matched to a gene. This chain's CDR3 is CASSFTSGTYNEQFF. Written as DNA, the CDR3 is TGTGCCAGCAGTTTCACTAGCGGGACCTACAATGAGCAGTTCTTC.

This chain connects TRBV4-2 to TRBJ2-1; 7 bases are shared with TRBD1. The CDR3 consists of 17 residues. Germline CDR1 reads LGHNA; CDR2 reads YNFKEQ. Trimming cost V 4 bases and J 3 bases; bases outside gene matches: 12. CDR3 protein: CASSLSLGQGVYNEQFF. For the CDR3, the DNA is TGTGCCAGCAGCCTCAGCCTGGGGCAGGGGGTCTACAATGAGCAGTTCTTC.

This clonotype was counted many times. This chain joins TRBV29-1 and TRBJ2-7, with D perhaps matching TRBD1 (6 bases). Trimming removed 7 bases at V and 5 bases at J, with 15 bases between. Germline CDR1 and CDR2: SQVTM and ANQGSEA. The CDR3 consists of 12 residues. CDR3 sequence: CSALTGTHEQYF. The CDR3 DNA is TGCAGCGCTCTTACAGGGACCCACGAGCAGTACTTC.

This chain links TRBV10-3 with TRBJ2-1, with 15 nucleotides matching TRBD2. This CDR3 region has 16 residues. After removal of 7 bases from V and 8 bases from J, the junction contained 9 bases not matched to a gene. Germline values: CDR1 ENHRY, CDR2 SYGVKD. CDR3 bases: TGTGCCATCACCCGGACTAGCGGGGGGGCAGTACATGAGCAGTTCTTC. Protein sequence: CAITRTSGGAVHEQFF.

The CDR3 loop reads CAGAPRSGDTEAFF. CDR3 bases: TGTGCTGGTGCCCCGAGGTCGGGGGACACTGAAGCTTTCTTT. J is TRBJ1-1 and V is TRBV12-5; tentatively, D is TRBD1 (5 bases). CDR1 and CDR2 (germline): LGHNT, FRNRAP. Deletions cut 11 bases from V and 3 bases from J, with 19 bases between. This CDR3 is built from 14 residues.

This clonotype was observed many times. The chain joins TRBV29-1 to TRBJ2-7; TRBD1 agrees at 10 bases. Per germline, CDR1 SQVTM and CDR2 ANQGSEA. After removal of 4 bases from V and 6 bases from J, the junction contained 3 bases not matched to a gene. This CDR3 is built from 12 residues. CDR3 region: CSVARDRGEQYF. In DNA, the CDR3 is TGCAGCGTTGCCCGGGACAGGGGCGAGCAGTACTTC.

This clonotype was observed a few times. This chain links TRBV18 with TRBJ1-5; D may be TRBD1 (6 bases). Germline CDR1 and CDR2: KGHSH and LQKENI. This CDR3 comprises 15 residues. V lost 4 bases, J lost 6 bases, and 16 bases lay in between. The CDR3 nucleotides read TGTGCCAGCTCACAACAAGACAGGTCGTTTCAGCCCCAGCATTTT. Its translation: CASSQQDRSFQPQHF.

CDR3 region: CAWGILQGAFGYTF. The CDR3 DNA reads as TGTGCCTGGGGGATTCTCCAGGGGGCGTTTGGCTACACCTTC. V and J are TRBV30 and TRBJ1-2, with 8 bases identical to TRBD1. CDR1 and CDR2 from the germline V gene are GTSNPN and SVGIG (reference sequence). The junction had 12 bases not matched to a gene; V was cut back by 5 bases and J by 7 bases. There are 14 residues in the CDR3.

V and J are TRBV7-2 and TRBJ2-1; 9 bases line up with TRBD1. Germline trimming cut 5 bases from V and 4 bases from J; bases unmatched to any gene: 6. Per germline, CDR1 SGHTA and CDR2 FQGNSA. This CDR3 has 15 amino acids. The DNA of the CDR3 is TGTGCCAGCAGCACGGGACAGGGAAAGTACAATGAGCAGTTCTTC. This gives the protein CASSTGQGKYNEQFF.